The rows below give T cell receptor beta chains drawn from one sample of a study of beta chain features in type 1 diabetes. The method was immunoSEQ multiplex PCR; TCRdb's version includes in-frame clones alone and lacks a portion of them. The sample contains around 650,000 clones, 12% of which appear only once. Material for sequencing was naive CD4+ T cells from blood. The receptors were sampled from a man younger than 40 with type 1 diabetes. The CDR3 runs from the conserved cysteine through the conserved F or W. Fields, in order: clone size, D gene, V gene, J gene, CDR3 protein. D genes are given only for firm matches. Rows give clone size only sometimes, using once, few, many, or a class for an expanded clone.

clone_size: few
d_call: .
v_call: TRBV4-3
j_call: TRBJ1-1
cdr3_aa: CASSQERRQTEAFF

clone_size: .
d_call: TRBD2
v_call: TRBV27
j_call: TRBJ2-7
cdr3_aa: CASRTSGAPYEQYF

clone_size: few
d_call: .
v_call: TRBV4-3
j_call: TRBJ1-2
cdr3_aa: CASSPGSAGYTF

clone_size: few
d_call: .
v_call: TRBV10-3
j_call: TRBJ1-4
cdr3_aa: CAISESQGANEKLFF

clone_size: few
d_call: TRBD1
v_call: TRBV5-1
j_call: TRBJ2-5
cdr3_aa: CASSLRTGYEETQYF

clone_size: few
d_call: .
v_call: TRBV6-6
j_call: TRBJ1-3
cdr3_aa: CASSPSRNTIYF

clone_size: few
d_call: .
v_call: TRBV5-1
j_call: TRBJ2-7
cdr3_aa: CASSLVRNYEQYF

clone_size: .
d_call: .
v_call: TRBV19
j_call: TRBJ1-2
cdr3_aa: CASSTEGIGYGYTF

clone_size: .
d_call: .
v_call: TRBV5-1
j_call: TRBJ1-6
cdr3_aa: CASSLETDSPLHF

clone_size: .
d_call: .
v_call: TRBV10-3
j_call: TRBJ2-1
cdr3_aa: CAISGEGSEQFF

clone_size: few
d_call: TRBD2
v_call: TRBV9
j_call: TRBJ2-3
cdr3_aa: CASSVSGGMSDTQYF

clone_size: few
d_call: .
v_call: TRBV6-5
j_call: TRBJ1-1
cdr3_aa: CASSYQRNTEAFF

clone_size: .
d_call: TRBD1
v_call: TRBV7-6
j_call: TRBJ1-3
cdr3_aa: CASSSRDSSTIYF